The TCR beta chain described here comes from a study of human T cells and chemical hapten exposure (dated by TCRdb to the early 2020s). As for the study more broadly: Libraries were pooled for sequencing, and variation in per-sample TCR yields was attributed mainly to small differences in library volumes within the pool. From each blood RNA sample, both TCR alpha and TCR beta chains were sequenced. In alopecia patients, the study followed how the peripheral blood TCR repertoire changed in vivo over primary and secondary sensitization to diphenylcyclopropenone (DPC), a hapten.

The CDR3 runs 14 amino acids, cysteine and phenylalanine included. The entry retains the CDR3 DNA only, 42 bases that are in frame from base 1. The junction shows trimming of 10 bases on V and 0 bases on J, plus 16 bases between the germline ends. Via the germline V gene, CDR1 is MDHEN and CDR2 SYDVKM. The intended sense of this specimen's time point label: healthy volunteer bleed at 6 weeks. Total RNA was isolated from unfractionated whole blood collected in Tempus Blood RNA tubes. As TCR sequencing controls, roughly five healthy volunteers were used, with blood taken at day 0, 2 weeks and 6 weeks. The library was generated by RACE. TCRdb shows the sequencer as NextSeq 500. Library preparation attached unique molecular identifiers to individual cDNA molecules for quantitative, reproducible TCR counting. On the authors' methods: Samples had a median of roughly 98,000 TCRs, with a range from roughly 23,224 to 700,000. The Decombinator software suite was used to annotate the V, J and CDR3 of the TCR reads. To make PS versus PT1 abundance plots, every sample was subsampled to the same number of TCRs (28,000). TCRs were defined as expanded if absent before sensitization and observed at least eight times at the 2-week time point. TCRdb trimmed the raw reads at Q25, called clones with MiXCR and kept productive beta chains. Merged by CDR3 protein, the rows form single entries marked with the most common genes and DNA. TCRdb, not the original authors, processed these V and J calls. Here the sample has 65,000 or so distinct CDR3 sequences; approximately 6.2% occur a single time. The top ten constitute roughly 3% of the sample.

There are a few counts of this clonotype. Its antigen specificity is not known. No much larger clone exists at a distance of one base, and base qualities are not known. Paper-wide results and their limitations: After repeated subsampling, changes were observed in the strength of the expansion versus patch-test correlation and in the threshold at which the correlation became significant. DPC sensitization did not change how many TCRs were above 1 in 1000 frequency, and no evidence was found of alterations in global repertoire structure.

The sample taken for sequencing was whole blood. The source is a female donor in good health. Some clones in this sample may be carry-over from other donors' samples. The V and J segments used are TRBV28 and TRBJ2-7, with the D gene call left open. The sequenced DNA: TGTGCCACCTTCGGTAACCCTCTCTCCTACGAGCAGTACTTC. Translated, this gives CATFGNPLSYEQYF. This CDR3, with the reference TRBV28 and TRBJ2-7 proteins standing in past its ends, gives the full variable domain DVKVTQSSRYLVKRTGEKVFLECVQDMDHENMFWYRQDPGLGLRLIYFSYDVKMKEKGDIPEGYSVSREKKERFSLILESASTNQTSMYLCATFGNPLSYEQYFGPGTRLTVT.